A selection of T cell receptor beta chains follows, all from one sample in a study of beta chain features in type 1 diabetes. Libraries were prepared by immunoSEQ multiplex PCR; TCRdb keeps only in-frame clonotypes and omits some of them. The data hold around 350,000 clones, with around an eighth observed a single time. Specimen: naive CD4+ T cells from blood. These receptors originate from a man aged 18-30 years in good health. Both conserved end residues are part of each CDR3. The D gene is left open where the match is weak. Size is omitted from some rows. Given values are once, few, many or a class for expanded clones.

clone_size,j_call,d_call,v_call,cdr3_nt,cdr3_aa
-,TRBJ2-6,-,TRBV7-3,TGTGCCAGCAGCTTAACTAGTGTTTCTGGGGCCAACGTCCTGACTTTC,CASSLTSVSGANVLTF
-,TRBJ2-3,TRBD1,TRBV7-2,TGTGCCAGCAGCGGGACAGGGAGGGTCACAGATACGCAGTATTTT,CASSGTGRVTDTQYF
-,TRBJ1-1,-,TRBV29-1,TGCAGCGTTGTTCCGTTGAACACTGAAGCTTTCTTT,CSVVPLNTEAFF
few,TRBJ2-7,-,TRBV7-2,TGTGCCAGCAGCTTAGTGGTGGCAGTGCAACACGAGCAGTACTTC,CASSLVVAVQHEQYF
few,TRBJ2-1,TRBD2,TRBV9,TGTGCCAGCAGCGTATACGGTAGCGGGGAGTTGCAGTACAATGAGCAGTTCTTC,CASSVYGSGELQYNEQFF
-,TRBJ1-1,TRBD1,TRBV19,TGTGCCAGTAGTACGGACAGGGGCGAACCGAACACTGAAGCTTTCTTT,CASSTDRGEPNTEAFF
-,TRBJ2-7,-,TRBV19,TGTGCCAGTAGTAGGCAGGGCGAGCAGTACTTC,CASSRQGEQYF
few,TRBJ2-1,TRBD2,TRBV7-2,TGTGCCAGCAGTCCACTAGCGGCCAATGGGCACAATGAGCAGTTCTTC,CASSPLAANGHNEQFF
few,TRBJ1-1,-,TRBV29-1,TGCAGCGCAGGACAGTCCACTGAAGCTTTCTTT,CSAGQSTEAFF
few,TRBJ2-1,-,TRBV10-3,TGTGCCATCAGTGCCGACAGGCCGCCTCGGTGGAATGAGCAGTTCTTC,CAISADRPPRWNEQFF
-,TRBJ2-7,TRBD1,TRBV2,TGTGCCAGTAGGGAGTTCACAGGGGGCTCTGGCGAGCAGTACTTC,CASREFTGGSGEQYF
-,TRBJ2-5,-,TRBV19,TGTGCCAGTAGTATAGTGGGGACAAGCCTCCAAGAGACCCAGTACTTC,CASSIVGTSLQETQYF
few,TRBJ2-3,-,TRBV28,TGTGCCAGCAGTTTCAGGGGTACGCAGTATTTT,CASSFRGTQYF
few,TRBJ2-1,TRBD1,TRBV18,TGTGCCAGCTCACCTAACAGGGGGCCCTACAATGAGCAGTTCTTC,CASSPNRGPYNEQFF
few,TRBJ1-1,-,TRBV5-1,TGCGCCAGCAGCCCGGGTCCGGGGAACACTGAAGCTTTCTTT,CASSPGPGNTEAFF
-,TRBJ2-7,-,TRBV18,TGTGCCAGCTCACCACCGAGTGTCGGTCCAGGGGCAAGGGGCGGGCAGTACTTC,CASSPPSVGPGARGGQYF
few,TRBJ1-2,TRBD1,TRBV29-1,TGCAGCGTTGAGGGAGCCCCGGGACAGGGGGCCTCTTCCTATGGCTACACCTTC,CSVEGAPGQGASSYGYTF
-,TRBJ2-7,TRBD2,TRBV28,TGTGCCATCGGCGGGAGGGCCCCAAGTGAGCAGTACTTC,CAIGGRAPSEQYF
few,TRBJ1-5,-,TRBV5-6,TGTGCCAGCAGCTTGGTGACAGGCAATCAGCCCCAGCATTTT,CASSLVTGNQPQHF
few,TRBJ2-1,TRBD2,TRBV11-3,TGTGCCAGCAGCCCTTCCTGGGAGCGGGGGACGGATGAGCAGTTCTTC,CASSPSWERGTDEQFF
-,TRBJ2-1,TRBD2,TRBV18,TGTGCCAGCTCACCTAGCGGGGGGTACAATGAGCAGTTCTTC,CASSPSGGYNEQFF
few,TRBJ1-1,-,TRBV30,TGTGCCCAAGCCACAGGGTTCGCTGAAGCTTTCTTT,CAQATGFAEAFF
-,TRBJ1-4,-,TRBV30,TGTGCCTGGAGTGTAAGCACAGCTAATGAAAAACTGTTTTTT,CAWSVSTANEKLFF
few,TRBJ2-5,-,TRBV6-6,TGTGCCAGCAGTTACGGGACAAGAGGCCAAGAGACCCAGTACTTC,CASSYGTRGQETQYF
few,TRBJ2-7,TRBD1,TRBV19,TGTGCCAGTAGTCCACAGACAGGGGTCGGTTACGAGCAGTACTTC,CASSPQTGVGYEQYF
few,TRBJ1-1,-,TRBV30,TGTGCCTGGAGTGCAGGGTCCACTGAAGCTTTCTTT,CAWSAGSTEAFF
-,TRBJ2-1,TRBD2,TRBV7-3,TGTGCCAGCAGCTCTGCTAGCGGGTTTCATGAGCAGTTCTTC,CASSSASGFHEQFF
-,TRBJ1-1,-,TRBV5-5,TGTGCCAGCAGCTTGGGAGGGAGTCTGAACACTGAAGCTTTCTTT,CASSLGGSLNTEAFF
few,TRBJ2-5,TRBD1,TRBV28,TGTGCCAGCAGTACCCTTCCCGGGACAGGGAATCAAGAGACCCAGTACTTC,CASSTLPGTGNQETQYF
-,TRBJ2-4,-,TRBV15,TGTGCCACCAGCAGAGTCGGCAGGTTAGCCAAAAACATTCAGTACTTC,CATSRVGRLAKNIQYF
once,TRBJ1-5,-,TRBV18,TGTGCCAGCTCACCGGGGGAGGATCAGCCCCAGCATTTT,CASSPGEDQPQHF
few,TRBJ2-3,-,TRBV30,TGTGCCTGGAGTGTACTTCTGGCGGGACCCGGGGAAGATACGCAGTATTTT,CAWSVLLAGPGEDTQYF
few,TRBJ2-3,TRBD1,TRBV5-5,TGTGCCAGCAGCCGTCGGGGGACAGGGGACACAGATACGCAGTATTTT,CASSRRGTGDTDTQYF
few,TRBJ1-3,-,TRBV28,TGTGCCAGCACGGACAGTGCTGGAAACACCATATATTTT,CASTDSAGNTIYF
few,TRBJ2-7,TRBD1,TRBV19,TGTGCCAGTAGTATCAACGGACAGGCAGGATCCTACGAGCAGTACTTC,CASSINGQAGSYEQYF
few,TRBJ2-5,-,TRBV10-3,TGTGCCATCAGTGAAGGCAGGGGCTCTAGGGAGACCCAGTACTTC,CAISEGRGSRETQYF
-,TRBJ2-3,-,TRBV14,TGTGCCAGCAGCTACAGGGAGATTAGAACAGATACGCAGTATTTT,CASSYREIRTDTQYF
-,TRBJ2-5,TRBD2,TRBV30,TGTGCCTGGATTAGCGGGGGACCGACCCAGTACTTC,CAWISGGPTQYF
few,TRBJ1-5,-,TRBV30,TGTGCCTGGAGTAGAGTTAGCAATCAGCCCCAGCATTTT,CAWSRVSNQPQHF
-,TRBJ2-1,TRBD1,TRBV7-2,TGTGCCAGCAGCGCGACGTCCGGGACAGGGCGCGACAATGAGCAGTTCTTC,CASSATSGTGRDNEQFF
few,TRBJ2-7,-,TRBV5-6,TGTGCCAGCAGCTTGTTAGCAAACGAGCAGTACTTC,CASSLLANEQYF
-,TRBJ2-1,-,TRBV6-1,TGTGCCAGCACTACCGTTAATGAGCAGTTCTTC,CASTTVNEQFF